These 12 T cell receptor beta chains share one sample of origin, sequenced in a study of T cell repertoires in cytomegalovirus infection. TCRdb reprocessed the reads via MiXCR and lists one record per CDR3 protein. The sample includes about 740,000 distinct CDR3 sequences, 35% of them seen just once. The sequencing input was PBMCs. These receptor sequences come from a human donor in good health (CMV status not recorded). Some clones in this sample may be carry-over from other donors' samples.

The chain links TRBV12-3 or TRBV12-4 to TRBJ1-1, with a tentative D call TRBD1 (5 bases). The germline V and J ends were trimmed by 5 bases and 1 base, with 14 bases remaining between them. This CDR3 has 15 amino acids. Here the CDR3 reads CASSVRGRRNTEAFF. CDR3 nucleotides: TGTGCCAGCAGTGTACGGGGCAGGCGGAACACTGAAGCTTTCTTT.

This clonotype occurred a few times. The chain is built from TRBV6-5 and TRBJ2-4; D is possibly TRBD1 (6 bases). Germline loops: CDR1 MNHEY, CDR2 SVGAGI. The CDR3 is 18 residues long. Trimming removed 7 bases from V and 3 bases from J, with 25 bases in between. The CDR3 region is CASILDSTGKGDKNIQYF. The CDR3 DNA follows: TGTGCCAGCATCCTGGATTCTACAGGGAAGGGGGACAAAAACATTCAGTACTTC.

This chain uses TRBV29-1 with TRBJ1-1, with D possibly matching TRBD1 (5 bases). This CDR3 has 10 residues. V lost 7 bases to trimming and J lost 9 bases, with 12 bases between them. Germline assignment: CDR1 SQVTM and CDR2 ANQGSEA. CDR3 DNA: TGCAGCGCTCAGGGACGGCAAGCTTTCTTT. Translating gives CSAQGRQAFF.

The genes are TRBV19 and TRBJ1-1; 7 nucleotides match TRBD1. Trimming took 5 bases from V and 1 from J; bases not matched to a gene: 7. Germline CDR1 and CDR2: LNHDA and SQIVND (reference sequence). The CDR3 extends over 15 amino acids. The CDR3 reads CASSETGIGNTEAFF. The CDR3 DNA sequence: TGTGCCAGTAGTGAGACAGGGATCGGGAACACTGAAGCTTTCTTT.

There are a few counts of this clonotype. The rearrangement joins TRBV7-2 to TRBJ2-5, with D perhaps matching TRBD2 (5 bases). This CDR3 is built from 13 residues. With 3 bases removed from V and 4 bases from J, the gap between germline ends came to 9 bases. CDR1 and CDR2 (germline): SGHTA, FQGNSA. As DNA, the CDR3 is TGTGCCAGCAGCTTGAAAGGGAGAGAGACCCAGTACTTC. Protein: CASSLKGRETQYF.

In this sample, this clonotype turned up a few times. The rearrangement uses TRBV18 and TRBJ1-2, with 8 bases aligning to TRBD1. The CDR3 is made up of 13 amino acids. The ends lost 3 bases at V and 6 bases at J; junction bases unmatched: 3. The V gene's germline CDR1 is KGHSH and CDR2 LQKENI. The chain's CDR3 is CASSPDRVDGYTF. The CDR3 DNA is TGTGCCAGCTCACCGGACAGGGTGGATGGCTACACCTTC.

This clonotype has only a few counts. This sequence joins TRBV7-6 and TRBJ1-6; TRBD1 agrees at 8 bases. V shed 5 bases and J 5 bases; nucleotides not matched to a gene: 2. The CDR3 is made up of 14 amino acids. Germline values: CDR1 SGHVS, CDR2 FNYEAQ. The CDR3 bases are TGTGCCAGCAGCCCGACAGGGGATAATTCACCCCTCCACTTT. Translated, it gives CASSPTGDNSPLHF.

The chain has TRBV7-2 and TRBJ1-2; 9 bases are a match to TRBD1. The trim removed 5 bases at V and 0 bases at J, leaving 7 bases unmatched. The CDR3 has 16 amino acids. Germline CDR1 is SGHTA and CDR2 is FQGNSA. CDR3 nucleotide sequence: TGTGCCAGCAGCAGTGGACAGGGGTCAGCTAACTATGGCTACACCTTC. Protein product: CASSSGQGSANYGYTF.

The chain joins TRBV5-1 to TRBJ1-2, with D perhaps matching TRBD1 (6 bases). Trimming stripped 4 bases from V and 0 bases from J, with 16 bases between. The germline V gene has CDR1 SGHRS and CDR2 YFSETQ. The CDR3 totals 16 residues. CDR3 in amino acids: CASSPGQPRSNYGYTF. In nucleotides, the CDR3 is TGCGCCAGCAGCCCCGGACAGCCTCGCTCTAACTATGGCTACACCTTC.

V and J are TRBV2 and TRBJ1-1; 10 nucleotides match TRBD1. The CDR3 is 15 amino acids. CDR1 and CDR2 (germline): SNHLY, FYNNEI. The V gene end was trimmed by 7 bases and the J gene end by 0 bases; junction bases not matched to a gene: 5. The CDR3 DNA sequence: TGTGCCAGCAACGGAGACAGGGGGCTGAACACTGAAGCTTTCTTT. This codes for CASNGDRGLNTEAFF.

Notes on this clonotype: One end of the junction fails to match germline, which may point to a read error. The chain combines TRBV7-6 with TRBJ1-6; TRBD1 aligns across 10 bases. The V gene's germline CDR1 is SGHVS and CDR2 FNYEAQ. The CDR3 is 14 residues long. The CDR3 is CASSAGTGDSPLQF. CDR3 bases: TGTGCCAGCAGTGCCGGGACAGGGGATTCACCCCTCCAATTT.

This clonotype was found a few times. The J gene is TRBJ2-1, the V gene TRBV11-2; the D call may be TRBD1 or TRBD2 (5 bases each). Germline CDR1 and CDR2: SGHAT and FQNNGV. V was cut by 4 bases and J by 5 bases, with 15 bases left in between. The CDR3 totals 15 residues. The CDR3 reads CASSYGGAGHNEQFF. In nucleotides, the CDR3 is TGTGCCAGCAGCTATGGGGGAGCTGGCCACAATGAGCAGTTCTTC.